A selection of T cell receptor beta chains follows, all from one sample in a study of PD-1 blockade in classical Hodgkin lymphoma. Clones were sequenced by immunoSEQ multiplex PCR, and TCRdb holds only the in-frame ones, with some missing. The table has approximately 57,000 clones, more than 85% seen once; the top ten hold less than 11%. The source material was peripheral blood mononuclear cells (PBMCs), sampled before the second cycle of nivolumab. These receptors originate from a human donor with classical Hodgkin lymphoma. Each CDR3 is given with its conserved first and last residue. A D gene is named only where the DNA matches it firmly. Only part of the rows carry a size: once, few, many, or a class if the clone is expanded.

- | TRBJ2-7 | - | TRBV5-1 | TGCGCCAGCAGCTTTGGGTCAACAAGGACCTACGAGCAGTACTTC | CASSFGSTRTYEQYF
once | TRBJ2-5 | - | TRBV4-1 | TGCGCCAGCAGCCACCCCCCCCGAGAGACCCAGTACTTC | CASSHPPRETQYF
- | TRBJ2-3 | - | TRBV29-1 | TGCAGCGCCTACTTCGCGGATGTAGTGGTCAATACGCAGTATTTT | CSAYFADVVVNTQYF
- | TRBJ1-4 | TRBD1 | TRBV27 | TGTGCCAGCAGTTTCGGACAGGGGGCGACCGAAAAACTGTTTTTT | CASSFGQGATEKLFF
- | TRBJ2-1 | TRBD1 | TRBV27 | TGTGCCAGCAGTTTATTCTGGGACAGGAGCTCCTACAATGAGCAGTTCTTC | CASSLFWDRSSYNEQFF
- | TRBJ2-4 | - | TRBV5-1 | TGCGCCAGCAGCATATTAGGACAGCCCCAGGTGGACATTCAGTACTTC | CASSILGQPQVDIQYF
- | TRBJ2-3 | TRBD1 | TRBV7-8 | TGTGCCAGCAGCCTGCCGGGACAGGGTTATCCCACAGATACGCAGTATTTT | CASSLPGQGYPTDTQYF
- | TRBJ1-2 | TRBD1 | TRBV27 | TGTGCCAGCAGTCCCGGACAGGGTGCTTATGGCTACACCTTC | CASSPGQGAYGYTF
- | TRBJ2-1 | - | TRBV5-4 | TGTGCCAGCAGCGCGCAGGGCAGGAATGAGCAGTTCTTC | CASSAQGRNEQFF
- | TRBJ1-3 | - | TRBV5-6 | TGTGCCAGCAGCTTGGACCGGGTCCTCTCTGGAAACACCATATATTTT | CASSLDRVLSGNTIYF
once | TRBJ2-7 | TRBD1 | TRBV7-9 | TGTGCCAGCGGGGGGACAGGGGCCTACGAGCAGTACTTC | CASGGTGAYEQYF
- | TRBJ2-2 | TRBD1 | TRBV9 | TGTGCCAGCAGCGGGGGTGGACAGGGAGCCGGGGAGCTGTTTTTT | CASSGGGQGAGELFF
- | TRBJ1-1 | TRBD1 | TRBV9 | TGTGCCAGCAGCGTAGGGGACAGGGCTTGGAGGAACACTGAAGCTTTCTTT | CASSVGDRAWRNTEAFF
- | TRBJ1-1 | - | TRBV6-5 | TGTGCCAGCAGTTACGCAGCTGGACAACAGAACACTGAAGCTTTCTTT | CASSYAAGQQNTEAFF
- | TRBJ2-7 | - | TRBV7-9 | TGTGCCAGCAGCTTAGTGGGGAAATTCTACGAGCAGTACTTC | CASSLVGKFYEQYF
- | TRBJ2-7 | TRBD2 | TRBV19 | TGTGCCAGTACGACGGGACTAGCGGGAGGACACGAGCAGTACTTC | CASTTGLAGGHEQYF
- | TRBJ2-5 | - | TRBV4-3 | TGCGCCAGCACATCGGAGACCCAGTACTTC | CASTSETQYF
- | TRBJ1-1 | - | TRBV6-5 | TGTGCCAGCAGTTACTCGAATGTGGGACCCGGGGCTTTCTTT | CASSYSNVGPGAFF
- | TRBJ2-7 | - | TRBV27 | TGTGCCAGCAGTTTAGCGGCAGGGATTCCCTACGAGCAGTACTTC | CASSLAAGIPYEQYF
once | TRBJ2-7 | TRBD2 | TRBV19 | TGTGCCAGTAGTAGCGCTAGCGGCTACGAGCAGTACTTC | CASSSASGYEQYF
- | TRBJ2-1 | - | TRBV4-3 | TGCGCCAGCAGCCAAGGAGAACCGCGAGGACGCAATGAGCAGTTCTTC | CASSQGEPRGRNEQFF
few | TRBJ1-5 | - | TRBV11-2 | TGTGCCAGCAGCTTAGGGGACGGGGAGGACAATCAGCCCCAGCATTTT | CASSLGDGEDNQPQHF
- | TRBJ2-1 | TRBD2 | TRBV4-3 | TGCGCCAGCAGCCAAGAGTCTAGCGGGAGGTATGAGCAGTTCTTC | CASSQESSGRYEQFF
- | TRBJ2-7 | - | TRBV9 | TGTGCCAGCAGCCCAAGGACGGATTACGAGCAGTACTTC | CASSPRTDYEQYF
- | TRBJ2-2 | TRBD2 | TRBV5-1 | TGCGCCAGCAGCTTGAGGCTAGCGGGGTCAACCGGGGAGCTGTTTTTT | CASSLRLAGSTGELFF
- | TRBJ1-2 | - | TRBV6-1 | TGTGCCAGCAGTGAAGTTGTGTATGGCTACACCTTC | CASSEVVYGYTF
- | TRBJ1-3 | TRBD1 | TRBV5-4 | TGTGCCAGCAGCTCCACGTCTTGGGACAGCAGAAACACCATATATTTT | CASSSTSWDSRNTIYF
- | TRBJ1-2 | - | TRBV27 | TGTGCCAGCAGGGACCCTTCTAACTATGGCTACACCTTC | CASRDPSNYGYTF
- | TRBJ2-7 | TRBD1 | TRBV25-1 | TGTGCCAGCAGTGATTCAGGGGGCTCGGGGGAGCAGTACTTC | CASSDSGGSGEQYF
- | TRBJ1-4 | TRBD1 | TRBV27 | TGTGCCAGCAGACCAGGGGGGGACGGTGAAAAACTGTTTTTT | CASRPGGDGEKLFF
- | TRBJ2-7 | - | TRBV4-3 | TGCGCCAGCAGCCAGGTTTCAGGGCGCTCGTCCTACGAGCAGTACTTC | CASSQVSGRSSYEQYF
once | TRBJ1-1 | - | TRBV6-5 | TGTGCCAGCCACAGAGTAACCGCCATGAACACTGAAGCTTTCTTT | CASHRVTAMNTEAFF
- | TRBJ2-7 | - | TRBV19 | TGTGCCAGTACCCTTGGGGTGGGTCCCTACGAGCAGTACTTC | CASTLGVGPYEQYF
- | TRBJ2-2 | - | TRBV6-6 | TGTGCCAGCCTGGAGGGGACGGCGGGGGAGCTGTTTTTT | CASLEGTAGELFF
- | TRBJ1-4 | TRBD1 | TRBV9 | TGTGCCAGCAGCGTAGCGGACAGGGGCAGTGAAAAACTGTTTTTT | CASSVADRGSEKLFF
few | TRBJ2-2 | TRBD1 | TRBV30 | TGTGCCTTCCCGGGACAGGGAAGAACCGGGGAGCTGTTTTTT | CAFPGQGRTGELFF
once | TRBJ1-1 | - | TRBV5-1 | TGCGCCAGCAGCATCGGCCATCCTGGGGCGGCAAACACTGAAGCTTTCTTT | CASSIGHPGAANTEAFF
- | TRBJ2-7 | TRBD2 | TRBV7-3 | TGTGCCAGCAGCTTAGCTTATCTAGCGGGAGGAAGCTCCTACGAGCAGTACTTC | CASSLAYLAGGSSYEQYF
once | TRBJ2-7 | - | TRBV7-8 | TGTGCCAGCAGCTCCGCCTACGAGCAGTACTTC | CASSSAYEQYF
- | TRBJ2-7 | - | TRBV11-2 | TGTGCCAGCAGAGCTTTGAGGCAGGGAAAAAGTTACGAGCAGTACTTC | CASRALRQGKSYEQYF
- | TRBJ2-7 | TRBD2 | TRBV6-6 | TGTGCCAGCAGCAACAGCGGGGGGGACTACGAGCAGTACTTC | CASSNSGGDYEQYF
- | TRBJ1-6 | - | TRBV5-1 | TGCGCCAGCAGCTGGGCAGGCAGTGATTCACCCCTCCACTTT | CASSWAGSDSPLHF
- | TRBJ1-4 | - | TRBV4-2 | TGTGCCAGCAGCCAAGACGCAACTAATGAAAAACTGTTTTTT | CASSQDATNEKLFF
- | TRBJ2-2 | TRBD1 | TRBV7-3 | TGTGCCAGCAGCAACGATTTGGGACAGGCGAACACCGGGGAGCTGTTTTTT | CASSNDLGQANTGELFF
- | TRBJ1-2 | - | TRBV7-9 | TGTGCCAGCAGCTCGCCCCAGGGGCACTATGGCTACACCTTC | CASSSPQGHYGYTF
- | TRBJ2-7 | TRBD1 | TRBV11-2 | TGTGCCAGCAGCTCCCTTACAGGGGTCGACTACGAGCAGTACTTC | CASSSLTGVDYEQYF
- | TRBJ2-7 | - | TRBV7-3 | TGTGCCAGCAGCCCGATAGGGACTTACTCCGTCTACGAGCAGTACTTC | CASSPIGTYSVYEQYF
- | TRBJ2-7 | TRBD2 | TRBV28 | TGTGCCAGCTTAGCGGGAAGCTCCTACGAGCAGTACTTC | CASLAGSSYEQYF
- | TRBJ1-4 | TRBD1 | TRBV5-1 | TGCGCCAGCAGGGGACAGGTAGATGAAAAACTGTTTTTT | CASRGQVDEKLFF